This T cell receptor (beta chain) derives from a study of blood T cell repertoires in COVID-19. As for the study in general: COVID-19 samples, acute and convalescent, were from the United States, Italy and Spain. Sample material is recorded as cDNA or gDNA derived from T cells, B-cell-depleted T cells, or PBMCs.

Here immunoSEQ multiplex PCR was the method, and the copy in TCRdb shows in-frame clones only, minus some. The profile shows some 260,000 clones, 70% to 90% of them singletons. V lost 4 bases to trimming and J lost 0 bases; unmatched junction nucleotides: 2. The CDR3 covers 15 residues. Germline lookup yields CDR1 SGHTA and CDR2 FQGNSA. The source is a man older than 75 with acute or convalescent COVID-19. This chain uses TRBV7-2 with TRBJ2-1; 8 bases align to TRBD1. The source material was peripheral blood. Written as DNA, the CDR3 is TGTGCCAGCAGCTCGGGACAGGCCTCCTACAATGAGCAGTTCTTC. It encodes CASSSGQASYNEQFF. Looking up the rest from reference TRBV7-2 and TRBJ2-1 gives the full variable domain: GAGVSQSPSNKVTEKGKDVELRCDPISGHTALYWYRQSLGQGLEFLIYFQGNSAPDKSGLPSDRFSAERTGGSVSTLTIQRTQQEDSAVYLCASSSGQASYNEQFFGPGTRLTVL.